Listed below are T cell receptor beta chains from one sample, sequenced in a study of T cell responses to AZD1222 COVID-19 vaccine. Measured with immunoSEQ multiplex PCR; TCRdb has only the in-frame clones, and not every one. The data hold some 100,000 clones, with 70% to 90% observed a single time. Sequenced here: peripheral blood, sampled on day 0 of AZD1222 vaccination. The receptor source for this set is an adult in good health. Both conserved end residues are part of each CDR3. The D gene is left open where the match is weak. Clone size is given for some rows only: seen once, a few or many times, or a class if the clone is expanded.

J,V,D,size,CDR3,DNA
TRBJ1-4,TRBV3-1/TRBV3-2,-,-,CASSQGGFEKLFF,TGTGCCAGCAGCCAAGGGGGTTTTGAAAAACTGTTTTTT
TRBJ1-5,TRBV27,-,-,CASSLPNQPQHF,TGTGCCAGCAGTTTGCCGAATCAGCCCCAGCATTTT
TRBJ1-5,TRBV5-1,-,once,CASSLVGGNQPQHF,TGCGCCAGCAGCTTGGTGGGAGGCAATCAGCCCCAGCATTTT
TRBJ1-1,TRBV6-5,-,-,CASKENPDTEAFF,TGTGCCAGCAAAGAGAATCCGGACACTGAAGCTTTCTTT
TRBJ2-1,TRBV18,TRBD2,-,CASSPQLAGRGNEQFF,TGTGCCAGCTCACCGCAACTAGCGGGGAGAGGCAATGAGCAGTTCTTC
TRBJ2-7,TRBV13,TRBD1,-,CASSFGQGVYEQYF,TGTGCCAGCAGCTTCGGACAGGGGGTTTACGAGCAGTACTTC
TRBJ2-2,TRBV21-1,-,-,CASSKVRGANTGELFF,TGTGCCAGCAGCAAAGTCCGCGGGGCGAACACCGGGGAGCTGTTTTTT
TRBJ2-2,TRBV27,-,-,CASSRVRGGELFF,TGTGCCAGCAGCAGGGTTCGGGGCGGGGAGCTGTTTTTT
TRBJ1-2,TRBV2,-,-,CASSDLGAGNGYTF,TGTGCCAGCAGTGATCTGGGGGCGGGTAATGGCTACACCTTC
TRBJ2-5,TRBV2,TRBD1,-,CASQGQQETQYF,TGTGCCAGCCAGGGACAGCAAGAGACCCAGTACTTC
TRBJ2-1,TRBV28,TRBD1,once,CAGSGQGDYNEQFF,TGTGCCGGCTCGGGACAGGGGGATTACAATGAGCAGTTCTTC
TRBJ1-5,TRBV11-3,TRBD1,-,CASSSGQGPHQPQHF,TGTGCCAGCAGCTCTGGACAGGGCCCCCATCAGCCCCAGCATTTT
TRBJ2-1,TRBV5-1,TRBD1,once,CASSVTGVSYNEQFF,TGCGCCAGCAGCGTGACAGGGGTCTCCTACAATGAGCAGTTCTTC
TRBJ2-3,TRBV7-3,-,-,CASSWGLNTDTQYF,TGTGCCAGCAGCTGGGGTCTAAACACAGATACGCAGTATTTT
TRBJ1-3,TRBV5-5,-,-,CASSGLQGGSSGNTIYF,TGTGCCAGCAGCGGGTTACAGGGAGGCTCCTCTGGAAACACCATATATTTT
TRBJ1-2,TRBV6-5,-,-,CASSPTTGRYGYTF,TGTGCCAGCAGCCCAACTACAGGGCGGTATGGCTACACCTTC
TRBJ1-1,TRBV19,-,-,CASSILGDQNTEAFF,TGTGCCAGTAGTATTCTCGGGGATCAGAACACTGAAGCTTTCTTT
TRBJ1-1,TRBV29-1,TRBD1,-,CSAWTGVNTEAFF,TGCAGCGCCTGGACAGGGGTGAACACTGAAGCTTTCTTT
TRBJ1-4,TRBV13,-,-,CASSLGRLANEKLFF,TGTGCCAGCAGCTTAGGGCGTCTGGCTAATGAAAAACTGTTTTTT
TRBJ1-2,TRBV28,TRBD1,-,CASSSPGQGNYGYTF,TGTGCCAGCAGTTCTCCAGGACAGGGTAACTATGGCTACACCTTC
TRBJ2-3,TRBV11-2,TRBD1,once,CASNQGQLRTDTQYF,TGTGCCAGCAACCAGGGACAGCTCCGCACAGATACGCAGTATTTT
TRBJ1-1,TRBV15,TRBD1,once,CATSRRQGWTEAFF,TGTGCCACCAGCAGGCGACAGGGATGGACTGAAGCTTTCTTT
TRBJ2-7,TRBV27,-,once,CASPGGEQYF,TGTGCCAGCCCTGGGGGAGAGCAGTACTTC
TRBJ1-1,TRBV4-2,-,-,CASSQGTGNVYDTEAFF,TGTGCCAGCAGCCAAGGCACAGGGAATGTGTACGACACTGAAGCTTTCTTT
TRBJ2-3,TRBV2,-,-,CATPSGGGATDTQYF,TGTGCCACCCCATCCGGTGGGGGGGCCACAGATACGCAGTATTTT
TRBJ2-1,TRBV3-1/TRBV3-2,-,-,CASSQVWGATGNEQFF,TGTGCCAGCAGCCAAGTTTGGGGAGCCACGGGCAATGAGCAGTTCTTC
TRBJ2-1,TRBV6-1,TRBD2,-,CASSSRGRSNEQFF,TGTGCCAGCAGTTCGCGGGGGAGGAGCAATGAGCAGTTCTTC
TRBJ2-7,TRBV4-1,TRBD2,-,CASSQASGGAFRQQYF,TGCGCCAGCAGCCAAGCCTCGGGGGGGGCCTTTCGCCAGCAGTACTTC
TRBJ1-2,TRBV19,-,-,CASSTGRGGYTF,TGTGCCAGTAGTACAGGGCGGGGAGGCTACACCTTC
TRBJ2-7,TRBV7-9,-,-,CASSQPPSSYEQYF,TGTGCCAGCAGTCAGCCACCCAGCTCCTACGAGCAGTACTTC
TRBJ2-7,TRBV7-2,-,-,CASSLGPDRSYEQYF,TGTGCCAGCAGCTTAGGCCCCGACAGGTCCTACGAGCAGTACTTC
TRBJ2-1,TRBV12-3/TRBV12-4,-,-,CASSFGNEQFF,TGTGCCAGCAGTTTTGGCAATGAGCAGTTCTTC
TRBJ1-2,TRBV28,-,-,CASSYIQGGPRGYTF,TGTGCCAGCAGTTATATTCAGGGTGGGCCGAGGGGCTACACCTTC
TRBJ2-7,TRBV5-4,-,-,CASSLGWHSGEQYF,TGTGCCAGCAGCTTAGGCTGGCATTCTGGGGAGCAGTACTTC
TRBJ2-7,TRBV20-1,-,-,CSASNRLVYEQYF,TGCAGTGCTAGTAATCGACTAGTCTACGAGCAGTACTTC
TRBJ1-4,TRBV28,-,-,CASSPYLRPATNEKLFF,TGTGCCAGCAGTCCGTACCTTAGACCGGCAACTAATGAAAAACTGTTTTTT
TRBJ1-2,TRBV12-3/TRBV12-4,TRBD1,-,CASSRDSVYGYTF,TGTGCCAGCAGCAGGGACAGTGTCTATGGCTACACCTTC
TRBJ2-5,TRBV28,-,-,CAAGGGQETQYF,TGTGCCGCCGGAGGGGGGCAAGAGACCCAGTACTTC
TRBJ2-1,TRBV5-1,TRBD2,-,CASSLLAGGTYNEQFF,TGCGCCAGCAGCTTACTAGCGGGGGGGACCTACAATGAGCAGTTCTTC
TRBJ2-7,TRBV14,-,-,CASSPLQGFLSYEQYF,TGTGCCAGCAGCCCCCTCCAGGGGTTTCTCTCCTACGAGCAGTACTTC